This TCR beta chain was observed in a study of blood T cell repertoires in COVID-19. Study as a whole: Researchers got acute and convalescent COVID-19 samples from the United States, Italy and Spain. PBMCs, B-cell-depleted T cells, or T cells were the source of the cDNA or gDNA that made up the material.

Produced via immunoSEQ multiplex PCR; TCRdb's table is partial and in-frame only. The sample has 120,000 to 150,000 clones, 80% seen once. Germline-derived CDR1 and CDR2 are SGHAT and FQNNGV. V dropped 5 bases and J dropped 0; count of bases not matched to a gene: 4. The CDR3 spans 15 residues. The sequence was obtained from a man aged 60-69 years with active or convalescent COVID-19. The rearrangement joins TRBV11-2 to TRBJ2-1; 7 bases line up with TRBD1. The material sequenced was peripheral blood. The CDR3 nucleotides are TGTGCCAGCAGCGCACAGGGGAGCTCCTACAATGAGCAGTTCTTC. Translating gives CASSAQGSSYNEQFF.